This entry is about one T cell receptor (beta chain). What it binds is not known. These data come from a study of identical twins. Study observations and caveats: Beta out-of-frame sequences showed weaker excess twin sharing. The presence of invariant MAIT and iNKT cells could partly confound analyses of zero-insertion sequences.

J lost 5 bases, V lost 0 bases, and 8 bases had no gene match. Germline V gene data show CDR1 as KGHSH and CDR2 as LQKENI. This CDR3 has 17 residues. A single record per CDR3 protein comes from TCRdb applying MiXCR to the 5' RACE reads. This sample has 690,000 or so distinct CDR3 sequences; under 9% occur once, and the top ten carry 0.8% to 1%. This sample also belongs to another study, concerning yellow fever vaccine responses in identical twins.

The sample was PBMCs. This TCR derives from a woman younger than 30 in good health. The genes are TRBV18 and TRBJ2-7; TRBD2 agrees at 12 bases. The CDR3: CASSPPWLAGGMHEQYF. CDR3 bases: TGTGCCAGCTCACCACCGTGGCTAGCGGGAGGGATGCACGAGCAGTACTTC.